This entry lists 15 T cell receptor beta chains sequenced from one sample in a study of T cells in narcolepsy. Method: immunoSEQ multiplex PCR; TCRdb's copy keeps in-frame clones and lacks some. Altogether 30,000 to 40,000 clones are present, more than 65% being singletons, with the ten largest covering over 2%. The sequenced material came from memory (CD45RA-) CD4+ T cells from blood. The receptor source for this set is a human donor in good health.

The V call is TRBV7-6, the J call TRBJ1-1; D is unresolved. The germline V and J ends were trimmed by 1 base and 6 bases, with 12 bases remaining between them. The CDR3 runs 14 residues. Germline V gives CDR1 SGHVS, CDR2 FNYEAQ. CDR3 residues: CASSLGGGGPEAFF. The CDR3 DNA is TGTGCCAGCAGCTTAGGGGGAGGAGGGCCTGAAGCTTTCTTT.

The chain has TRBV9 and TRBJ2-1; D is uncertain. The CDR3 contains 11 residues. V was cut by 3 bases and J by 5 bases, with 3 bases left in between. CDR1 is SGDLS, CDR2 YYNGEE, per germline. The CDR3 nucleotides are TGTGCCAGCAGCGCGAACAATGAGCAGTTCTTC. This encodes CASSANNEQFF.

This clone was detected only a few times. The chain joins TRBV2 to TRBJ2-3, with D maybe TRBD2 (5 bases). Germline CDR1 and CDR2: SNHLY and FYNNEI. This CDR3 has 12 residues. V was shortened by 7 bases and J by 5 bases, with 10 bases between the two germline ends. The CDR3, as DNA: TGTGCCAGCAACGAGGGAAGAGATACGCAGTATTTT. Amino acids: CASNEGRDTQYF.

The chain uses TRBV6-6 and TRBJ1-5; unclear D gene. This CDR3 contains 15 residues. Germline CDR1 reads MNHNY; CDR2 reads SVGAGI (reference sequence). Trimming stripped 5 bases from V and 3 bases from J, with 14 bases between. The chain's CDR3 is CASSHIRGNNQPQHF. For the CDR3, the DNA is TGTGCCAGCAGTCATATCAGAGGAAACAATCAGCCCCAGCATTTT.

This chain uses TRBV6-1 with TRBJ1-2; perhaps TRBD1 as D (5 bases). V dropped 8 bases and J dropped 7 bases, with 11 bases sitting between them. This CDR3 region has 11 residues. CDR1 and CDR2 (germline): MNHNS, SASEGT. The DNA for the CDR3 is TGTGCCAGCTCTGCAGGGCTTGGCTACACCTTC. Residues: CASSAGLGYTF.

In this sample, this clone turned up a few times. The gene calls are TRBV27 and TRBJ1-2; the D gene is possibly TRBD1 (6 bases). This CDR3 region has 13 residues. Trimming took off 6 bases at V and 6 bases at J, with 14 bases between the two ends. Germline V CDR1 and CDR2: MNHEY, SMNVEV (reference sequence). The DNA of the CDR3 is TGTGCCAGCAGCACCGGACAGAGGAATGGCTACACCTTC. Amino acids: CASSTGQRNGYTF.

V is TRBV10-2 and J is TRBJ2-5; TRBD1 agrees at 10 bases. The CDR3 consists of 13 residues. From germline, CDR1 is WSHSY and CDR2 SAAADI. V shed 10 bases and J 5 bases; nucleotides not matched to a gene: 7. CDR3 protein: CATKGQGLETQYF. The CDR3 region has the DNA TGCGCCACCAAGGGACAGGGGTTGGAGACCCAGTACTTC.

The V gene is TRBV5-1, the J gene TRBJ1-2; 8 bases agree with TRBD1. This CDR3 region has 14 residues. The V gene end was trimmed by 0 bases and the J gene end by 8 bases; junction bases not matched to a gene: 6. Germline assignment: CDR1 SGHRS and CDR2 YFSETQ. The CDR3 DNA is TGCGCCAGCAGCTTGGTACAGGGGGGCGACGGCTACACCTTC. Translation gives CASSLVQGGDGYTF.

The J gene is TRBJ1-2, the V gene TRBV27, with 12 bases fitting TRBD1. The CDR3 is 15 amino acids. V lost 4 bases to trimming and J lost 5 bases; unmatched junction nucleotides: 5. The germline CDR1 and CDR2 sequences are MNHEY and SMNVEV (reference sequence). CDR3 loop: CASSSPGQGAYGYTF. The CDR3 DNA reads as TGTGCCAGCAGTTCGCCGGGACAGGGGGCATATGGCTACACCTTC.

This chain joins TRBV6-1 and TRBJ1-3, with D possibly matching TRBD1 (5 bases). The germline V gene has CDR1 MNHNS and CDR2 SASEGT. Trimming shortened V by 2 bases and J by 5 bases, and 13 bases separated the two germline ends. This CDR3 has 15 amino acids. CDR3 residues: CASSEHAPGRNTIYF. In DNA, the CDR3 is TGTGCCAGCAGTGAACATGCTCCAGGGCGAAACACCATATATTTT.

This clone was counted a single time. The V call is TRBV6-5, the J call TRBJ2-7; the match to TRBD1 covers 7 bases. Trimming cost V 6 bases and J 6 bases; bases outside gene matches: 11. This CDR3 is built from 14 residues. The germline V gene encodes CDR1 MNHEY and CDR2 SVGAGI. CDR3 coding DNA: TGTGCCAGCAGAACCGGGACAGTTCTTGGCGAGCAGTACTTC. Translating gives CASRTGTVLGEQYF.

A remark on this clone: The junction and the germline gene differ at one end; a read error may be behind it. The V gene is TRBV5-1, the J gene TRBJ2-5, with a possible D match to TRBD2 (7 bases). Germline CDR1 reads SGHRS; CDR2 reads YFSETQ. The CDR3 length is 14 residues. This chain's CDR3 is CASSLDRGRETRYF. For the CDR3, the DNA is TGCGCCAGCAGCCTGGATAGGGGGAGGGAGACCCGGTACTTC.

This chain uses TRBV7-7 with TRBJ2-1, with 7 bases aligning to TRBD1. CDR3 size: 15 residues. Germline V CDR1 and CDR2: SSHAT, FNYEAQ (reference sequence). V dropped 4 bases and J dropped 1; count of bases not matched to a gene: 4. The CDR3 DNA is TGTGCCAGCAGCTCGACAGGGAGTTCCTACAATGAGCAGTTCTTC. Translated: CASSSTGSSYNEQFF.

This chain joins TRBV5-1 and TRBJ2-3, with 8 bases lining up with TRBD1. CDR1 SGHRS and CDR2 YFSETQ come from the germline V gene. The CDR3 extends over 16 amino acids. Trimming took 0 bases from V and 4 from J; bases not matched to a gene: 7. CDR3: CASSLAGQGGADTQYF. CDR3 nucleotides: TGCGCCAGCAGCTTGGCCGGACAGGGCGGCGCAGATACGCAGTATTTT.

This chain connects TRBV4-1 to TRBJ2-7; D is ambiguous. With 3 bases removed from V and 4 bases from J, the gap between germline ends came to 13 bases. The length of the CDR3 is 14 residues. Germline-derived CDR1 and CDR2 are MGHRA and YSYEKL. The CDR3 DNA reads TGCGCCAGCAGCCAGGGTGGCGGCACATACGAGCAGTACTTC. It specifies CASSQGGGTYEQYF.